This T cell receptor beta chain was identified during a study of CD8+CD57+ T cells in acquired aplastic anemia. On the study more broadly: The average for DNA from sorted CD4+ and CD8+ cells was roughly 3 ug.

TCR beta VDJ combinations and CDR3 sequences were profiled from genomic DNA. TCRdb reanalysed the reads using MiXCR and keeps one entry per CDR3 protein. This table has around 430,000 distinct CDR3 sequences, around 30% appearing once. The CDR3 consists of 13 residues. The V gene end was trimmed by 4 bases and the J gene end by 6 bases; junction bases not matched to a gene: 1. The germline gives CDR1 SNHLY, CDR2 FYNNEI. Sequencing involved patients with CD8+CD57+ cell expansion previously shown by flow cytometry. This clonotype appeared many times. This receptor was identified in a human donor with aplastic anemia. Sequencing was carried out using sorted CD4+, CD8+, or CD8+CD57+ T cells (not recorded which) from PBMCs. This chain links TRBV2 with TRBJ1-4, with TRBD1 identical over 8 bases. The CDR3 region is CASSGQGHEKLFF. The CDR3 DNA reads TGTGCCAGCAGTGGACAGGGGCATGAAAAACTGTTTTTT. The full variable domain, completed using reference TRBV2 and TRBJ1-4, is EPEVTQTPSHQVTQMGQEVILRCVPISNHLYFYWYRQILGQKVEFLVSFYNNEISEKSEIFDDQFSVERPDGSNFTLKIRSTKLEDSAMYFCASSGQGHEKLFFGSGTQLSVL.